Following are 19 T cell receptor beta chains from one sample sequenced in a study of Ad26.COV2.S vaccination and SARS-CoV-2 variants. Method: immunoSEQ multiplex PCR; TCRdb's copy keeps in-frame clones and lacks some. The repertoire holds 380,000 or so clones, with approximately 86% as singletons. Treatment specified: around 19 received Ad26.COV2.S at low or high dose, single or two shots; several received placebo; per-sample allocation not given. On day 63 after the first injection, vaccine and placebo recipients gave samples. Sequencing was performed on peripheral blood, taken in a trial of Ad26.COV2.S vaccine versus placebo. The receptors here all came from a person between 18 and 65 years old who received the Ad26.COV2.S COVID-19 vaccine or a placebo.

This clone was counted once. This chain links TRBV4-2 with TRBJ1-4; D gene uncertain. Germline V lookup: CDR1 LGHNA, CDR2 YNFKEQ. The V and J ends lost 0 bases and 0 bases respectively, with 5 bases between them. There are 15 residues in the CDR3. The CDR3 bases are TGTGCCAGCAGCCAAGATACGGCAACTAATGAAAAACTGTTTTTT. Protein sequence: CASSQDTATNEKLFF.

This clone was observed once. The chain uses TRBV5-1 and TRBJ1-3; D ambiguous. The CDR3 contains 14 residues. CDR1 is SGHRS and CDR2 is YFSETQ in the germline V gene. Trimming took off 0 bases at V and 0 bases at J, with 4 bases between the two ends. In DNA form, the CDR3 reads TGCGCCAGCAGCTTGGACAACTCTGGAAACACCATATATTTT. Its translation: CASSLDNSGNTIYF.

The chain uses TRBV2 and TRBJ2-1, with D perhaps being TRBD1 or TRBD2 (5 bases each). CDR3 length equals 14 residues. Germline CDR1 SNHLY, CDR2 FYNNEI. The ends were cut back, 7 bases at V and 5 bases at J, with 15 bases in the middle. CDR3 nucleotide sequence: TGTGCCAGCACTTCCGGGACGAATAACAATGAGCAGTTCTTC. Its translation is CASTSGTNNNEQFF.

The count of this clone is one. The chain couples TRBV29-1 to TRBJ2-5, with D maybe TRBD1 (6 bases). The germline V and J ends were trimmed by 7 bases and 0 bases, with 9 bases remaining between them. The germline CDR1 and CDR2 sequences are SQVTM and ANQGSEA. This CDR3 spans 12 amino acids. In DNA, the CDR3 is TGCAGCGCAAACAGGGACCAAGAGACCCAGTACTTC. It is translated as CSANRDQETQYF.

The chain uses TRBV10-2 and TRBJ2-3; 9 bases fit TRBD2. Per germline, CDR1 WSHSY and CDR2 SAAADI. The junction had 2 bases not matched to a gene; V was cut back by 4 bases and J by 3 bases. CDR3 length equals 14 residues. The CDR3, as DNA: TGCGCCAGCAGTGCTAGCGGGGTGACAGATACGCAGTATTTT. It yields the protein CASSASGVTDTQYF.

The V gene is TRBV4-1, the J gene TRBJ2-3, with D possibly being TRBD2 (5 bases). The CDR3 is made up of 14 amino acids. V was cut by 0 bases and J by 3 bases, with 7 bases left in between. CDR1 and CDR2 from the germline V gene are MGHRA and YSYEKL. The CDR3: CASSQDSGTDTQYF. The DNA for the CDR3 is TGCGCCAGCAGCCAAGATTCGGGGACAGATACGCAGTATTTT.

CDR3 sequence: CASSMLAGFQETQYF. In DNA, the CDR3 is TGTGCCAGTAGTATGCTAGCGGGCTTCCAAGAGACCCAGTACTTC. V is TRBV19 and J is TRBJ2-5; 8 nucleotides line up with TRBD2. The CDR3 has 15 amino acids. The V gene end was trimmed by 3 bases and the J gene end by 1 base; junction bases not matched to a gene: 4. From germline, CDR1 is LNHDA and CDR2 SQIVND (reference sequence).

The V and J genes are TRBV5-1 and TRBJ1-4; D is ambiguous. The CDR3 has 15 residues. Germline CDR1 reads SGHRS; CDR2 reads YFSETQ. The V gene lost 5 bases and the J gene lost 3 bases, with 14 bases spanning the gap. CDR3 nucleotides: TGCGCCAGCAGACCCGGGTACGTGCCTAATGAAAAACTGTTTTTT. Protein sequence: CASRPGYVPNEKLFF.

The chain uses TRBV6-4 and TRBJ1-2; D is perhaps TRBD1 (5 bases). Trimming cost V 7 bases and J 0 bases, with 15 bases left between them. The CDR3 totals 15 residues. In germline, CDR1 is MRHNA, CDR2 SNTAGT. The CDR3 spells CASKVEDIPNYGYTF. The CDR3 nucleotides are TGTGCCAGCAAGGTAGAGGACATACCTAACTATGGCTACACCTTC.

The chain is built from TRBV27 and TRBJ2-1, with TRBD2 matching over 8 bases. The CDR3 length is 14 residues. Germline V gene sequence: CDR1 MNHEY, CDR2 SMNVEV (reference sequence). J was trimmed by 7 bases and V by 8 bases; bases with no gene match: 10. Here the CDR3 DNA reads TGTGCCAGCGGGGCTGGGACTAGGTGGAATGAGCAGTTCTTC. Its protein is CASGAGTRWNEQFF.

This clone occurred a few times. The chain employs TRBV28 and TRBJ1-6, with a tentative D call TRBD1 (6 bases). This CDR3 is 13 amino acids long. The V end lost 5 bases, the J end lost 14 bases, and 16 bases lay between the germline ends. Germline CDR1 and CDR2: MDHEN and SYDVKM. CDR3 sequence: CASSTSQGTTLHF. DNA for the CDR3: TGTGCCAGCAGTACCTCACAGGGTACCACCCTCCACTTT.

The rearrangement uses TRBV18 and TRBJ2-1, with TRBD1 identical over 10 bases. J lost 4 bases, V lost 2 bases, and 5 bases had no gene match. CDR3 length: 16 amino acids. Germline values: CDR1 KGHSH, CDR2 LQKENI. The CDR3 protein is CASSPVTGGFYNEQFF. The DNA of the CDR3 is TGTGCCAGCTCACCAGTGACAGGGGGCTTTTACAATGAGCAGTTCTTC.

This clone was counted a few times. The V and J genes are TRBV9 and TRBJ2-5; D might be TRBD2 (5 bases). Trimming removed 3 bases at V and 1 base at J, with 7 bases between. The CDR3 loop spans 13 amino acids. Germline CDR1 SGDLS, CDR2 YYNGEE. CDR3 residues: CASSASFQETQYF. In nucleotides, the CDR3 is TGTGCCAGCAGCGCTAGCTTCCAAGAGACCCAGTACTTC.

The V and J genes are TRBV6-6 and TRBJ1-2; no definite D call. This CDR3 contains 14 residues. V was pared by 2 bases and J by 3 bases, with 10 bases between. Germline V CDR1 and CDR2: MNHNY, SVGAGI (reference sequence). The CDR3 loop is CASSYVSRDYGYTF. The CDR3 coding sequence is TGTGCCAGCAGTTACGTCAGTCGGGACTATGGCTACACCTTC.

This clone was picked up one time. The chain employs TRBV5-1 and TRBJ2-3; the D gene is possibly TRBD1 (6 bases). V dropped 4 bases and J dropped 0 bases, with 9 bases sitting between them. This CDR3 is 14 amino acids long. The germline gives CDR1 SGHRS, CDR2 YFSETQ. In DNA form, the CDR3 reads TGCGCCAGCAGCGACACAGGGAGCACAGATACGCAGTATTTT. This encodes CASSDTGSTDTQYF.

CDR3 in amino acids: CASSEVAGAYNEQFF. CDR3 sequence (DNA): TGTGCCAGTAGTGAGGTAGCGGGAGCCTACAATGAGCAGTTCTTC. V and J are TRBV19 and TRBJ2-1; TRBD2 aligns across 9 bases. CDR3 length: 15 amino acids. V trimming: 5 bases; J trimming: 2 bases; junction bases outside the gene matches: 4. Per the germline V gene, CDR1 is LNHDA and CDR2 is SQIVND (reference sequence).

This chain uses TRBV28 with TRBJ1-2; D is possibly TRBD1 (6 bases). The CDR3 consists of 15 residues. The germline V and J ends were trimmed by 3 bases and 2 bases, with 13 bases remaining between them. Germline lookup yields CDR1 MDHEN and CDR2 SYDVKM. For the CDR3, the DNA is TGTGCCAGCAGTTTTAAAGGGGGAAGAAACTATGGCTACACCTTC. It codes for CASSFKGGRNYGYTF.

V and J are TRBV28 and TRBJ2-7, with 9 nucleotides matching TRBD2. The CDR3 spans 15 residues. V was pared by 0 bases and J by 3 bases, with 3 bases of the junction left unmatched. Germline V gene lookup returns CDR1 MDHEN and CDR2 SYDVKM. The CDR3 reads CASSLWASGNYEQYF. The CDR3 region has the DNA TGTGCCAGCAGTTTATGGGCTAGCGGGAACTACGAGCAGTACTTC.

The CDR3 coding sequence is TGCGCCAGCAGCTTGGCCTGGGGCGAGGGTGGCTACACCTTC. This codes for CASSLAWGEGGYTF. V gene TRBV5-1 combines with J gene TRBJ1-2; D is perhaps TRBD1 (5 bases). The CDR3 is 14 residues long. Trimming removed 0 bases from V and 7 bases from J, with 13 bases in between. In germline, CDR1 is SGHRS, CDR2 YFSETQ.